This passage covers 31 T cell receptor beta chains from one sample sequenced in a study of cytomegalovirus exposure and HLA in healthy donors. The PCR was carried out with 60 Vbeta primers and 13 Jbeta primers. The method was immunoSEQ multiplex PCR; TCRdb's version includes in-frame clones alone and lacks a portion of them. This table holds approximately 90,000 clones, around 77% found once. Sequencing was done on a sample of PBMCs. The receptor set was obtained from a boy aged 10-17 years in good health and CMV-seronegative.

The rearrangement joins TRBV4-1 to TRBJ1-2; 7 nucleotides line up with TRBD1. The CDR3 has 16 residues. V was clipped by 7 bases and J by 4 bases; unmatched bases: 15. CDR1 is MGHRA and CDR2 is YSYEKL in the germline V gene. The CDR3 region is CASTTTTGSKLYGYTF. The CDR3 DNA sequence: TGCGCCAGCACCACTACGACAGGGTCGAAACTCTATGGCTACACCTTC.

Concerning this clone: A junction end diverges from the germline sequence, so it may reflect a read error. The J gene is TRBJ2-1, the V gene TRBV30; 8 bases are shared with TRBD1. The CDR3 extends over 12 amino acids. Germline V lookup: CDR1 GTSNPN, CDR2 SVGIG (reference sequence). The CDR3 loop reads CAWSQSPGQAVF. The CDR3, as DNA: TGTGCCTGGAGTCAATCTCCGGGACAGGCCGTCTTC.

The chain carries TRBV4-1 and TRBJ1-1; 8 nucleotides line up with TRBD1. Trimming took 0 bases from V and 9 from J; bases not matched to a gene: 6. Germline CDR1 reads MGHRA; CDR2 reads YSYEKL. The CDR3 contains 14 residues. CDR3 sequence: CASSQEGQVFQAFF. In DNA, the CDR3 is TGCGCCAGCAGCCAAGAGGGACAGGTTTTTCAAGCTTTCTTT.

This clone turned up a few times. The V gene is TRBV6-5, the J gene TRBJ2-1; 7 nucleotides match TRBD2. J gave up 6 bases and V 10 bases, and 9 bases lay outside the gene matches. This CDR3 is 13 amino acids long. The germline CDR1 and CDR2 sequences are MNHEY and SVGAGI. CDR3 in DNA: TGTGCCACCAGGGAGGGCATTACCAATGAGCAGTTCTTC. Translation gives CATREGITNEQFF.

The V call is TRBV2, the J call TRBJ1-1; D is unresolved. The CDR3 is 12 amino acids. The germline V gene has CDR1 SNHLY and CDR2 FYNNEI. Between the trimmed V and J ends, which lost 8 bases and 2 bases, there was a span of 9 bases. CDR3 bases: TGTGCCAGCGCTCGGGATAACACTGAAGCTTTCTTT. Translation gives CASARDNTEAFF.

The V and J genes are TRBV2 and TRBJ1-4, with D possibly matching TRBD1 (5 bases). V lost 8 bases to trimming and J lost 8 bases, with 21 bases between them. Germline lookup yields CDR1 SNHLY and CDR2 FYNNEI. The CDR3 is 15 residues long. CDR3 in amino acids: CASGPSGGGREKLFF. Here the CDR3 DNA reads TGTGCCAGCGGCCCCTCTGGGGGGGGTCGCGAAAAACTGTTTTTT. Drawing the rest from reference TRBV2 and TRBJ1-4, the complete variable domain is EPEVTQTPSHQVTQMGQEVILRCVPISNHLYFYWYRQILGQKVEFLVSFYNNEISEKSEIFDDQFSVERPDGSNFTLKIRSTKLEDSAMYFCASGPSGGGREKLFFGSGTQLSVL.

The J gene is TRBJ2-7, the V gene TRBV27; 7 positions match TRBD1. The V segment lost 6 bases and the J segment 2 bases; nucleotides outside the gene matches: 4. CDR3 length: 13 amino acids. Germline assignment: CDR1 MNHEY and CDR2 SMNVEV (reference sequence). The CDR3 DNA sequence: TGTGCCAGCAGCTACGGGACAGCCTACGAGCAGTACTTC. Its protein product is CASSYGTAYEQYF.

The chain has TRBV7-9 and TRBJ2-3; D is undetermined. V was pared by 4 bases and J by 6 bases, with 11 bases between. CDR1 is SEHNR, CDR2 FQNEAQ, per germline (reference sequence). The CDR3 is 13 residues long. The CDR3 nucleotides are TGTGCCAGCAGCTCCGTCGAGGAGGATACGCAGTATTTT. Protein sequence: CASSSVEEDTQYF.

The rearrangement joins TRBV6-5 to TRBJ2-1; maybe TRBD2 (6 bases). The CDR3 is made up of 11 amino acids. Germline V gene lookup returns CDR1 MNHEY and CDR2 SVGAGI. The germline V and J ends were trimmed by 6 bases and 8 bases, with 8 bases remaining between them. Here the CDR3 reads CASSRGDEQFF. The CDR3 DNA sequence: TGTGCCAGCAGCCGCGGGGATGAGCAGTTCTTC.

This sequence joins TRBV6-6 and TRBJ2-7; D uncertain. The CDR3 totals 15 residues. Germline V gives CDR1 MNHNY, CDR2 SVGAGI (reference sequence). With 3 bases removed from V and 0 bases from J, the gap between germline ends came to 12 bases. CDR3 amino acids: CASSYSLGGSYEQYF. DNA for the CDR3: TGTGCCAGCAGTTATTCCCTCGGCGGCTCCTACGAGCAGTACTTC.

The chain joins TRBV29-1 to TRBJ1-1, with D hard to call. Germline V gene data show CDR1 as SQVTM and CDR2 as ANQGSEA. V was shortened by 6 bases and J by 6 bases, with 20 bases between the two germline ends. The CDR3 is made up of 14 amino acids. CDR3 amino acids: CSVPPTGDGAEAFF. CDR3 bases: TGCAGCGTCCCCCCGACGGGCGACGGGGCTGAAGCTTTCTTT.

The rearrangement uses TRBV10-2 and TRBJ2-1; 10 bases align to TRBD2. CDR1 is WSHSY, CDR2 SAAADI, per germline. The CDR3 covers 15 residues. Losses at the gene ends were 3 bases for V and 6 bases for J; bases not matched to a gene: 5. CDR3 coding DNA: TGCGCCAGCAGTGAAGTAGCGGGAGGTAGCAATGAGCAGTTCTTC. Encoded protein: CASSEVAGGSNEQFF.

CDR3 DNA sequence: TGTGCCAGCAGTGTTACTCCTACCGGGGAGCTGTTTTTT. This encodes CASSVTPTGELFF. This chain joins TRBV6-4 and TRBJ2-2; no definite D call. V was clipped by 4 bases and J by 5 bases, with 8 bases between them. The CDR3 runs to 13 residues. Germline CDR1 MRHNA, CDR2 SNTAGT.

This chain links TRBV30 with TRBJ2-1, with D maybe TRBD2 (6 bases). Germline values: CDR1 GTSNPN, CDR2 SVGIG (reference sequence). With 6 bases removed from V and 1 base from J, the gap between germline ends came to 16 bases. The CDR3 runs to 15 residues. The CDR3 sequence is CACPLSGRSYNEQFF. The CDR3 nucleotides are TGTGCCTGTCCTTTAAGCGGGCGTTCCTACAATGAGCAGTTCTTC.

The V call is TRBV6-5, the J call TRBJ2-1; possibly TRBD2 for D (5 bases). The ends were cut back, 7 bases at V and 14 bases at J, with 21 bases in the middle. CDR1 MNHEY and CDR2 SVGAGI come from the germline V gene. The CDR3 runs 13 residues. Here the CDR3 DNA reads TGTGCCAGCACCTACGGAGCGGATCTCAAAGAGTTCTTC. This translates into CASTYGADLKEFF.

The rearrangement joins TRBV5-1 to TRBJ1-1; 8 nucleotides agree with TRBD1. The junction had 4 bases not matched to a gene; V was cut back by 4 bases and J by 2 bases. The CDR3 is 14 amino acids. In germline, CDR1 is SGHRS, CDR2 YFSETQ. The CDR3 loop reads CASSQTGDNTEAFF. DNA of the CDR3: TGCGCCAGCAGCCAGACAGGGGATAACACTGAAGCTTTCTTT.

The rearrangement uses TRBV18 and TRBJ1-2; TRBD1 matches 7 bases. This CDR3 region has 13 residues. Losses at the gene ends were 3 bases for V and 4 bases for J; bases not matched to a gene: 2. The germline CDR1 and CDR2 sequences are KGHSH and LQKENI. The CDR3 nucleotides are TGTGCCAGCTCACCCTGGGACAGCTATGGCTACACCTTC. It yields the protein CASSPWDSYGYTF.

This clone has a handful of counts. The chain carries TRBV6-1 and TRBJ2-7, with 12 bases that match TRBD2. The ends lost 3 bases at V and 1 base at J; junction bases unmatched: 1. The CDR3 is 15 amino acids. The germline gives CDR1 MNHNS, CDR2 SASEGT. The CDR3 nucleotides read TGTGCCAGCAGTGAGGGGACTAGCGGGTCCTACGAGCAGTACTTC. Amino acid sequence: CASSEGTSGSYEQYF.

This rearrangement joins TRBV29-1 to TRBJ2-5, with D possibly TRBD1 on 6 matching bases. Germline CDR1 reads SQVTM; CDR2 reads ANQGSEA. This CDR3 is built from 13 residues. Deletions cut 1 base from V and 5 bases from J, with 11 bases between. The CDR3 here is CSVEGQEVETQYF. For the CDR3, the DNA is TGCAGCGTTGAAGGACAGGAGGTTGAGACCCAGTACTTC.

The chain combines TRBV7-2 with TRBJ2-1; 8 nucleotides match TRBD2. This CDR3 is built from 16 residues. The J segment lost 5 bases and the V segment lost 1 base, leaving 7 bases of the junction unmatched. Germline V gene data show CDR1 as SGHTA and CDR2 as FQGNSA. The CDR3 sequence: CASSLEWAGGNNEQFF. CDR3 nucleotide sequence: TGTGCCAGCAGCTTAGAATGGGCGGGGGGAAACAATGAGCAGTTCTTC.

This clone came up a few times. The chain joins TRBV14 to TRBJ2-7; the match to TRBD2 covers 11 bases. Germline V gene sequence: CDR1 SGHDN, CDR2 FVKESK. The CDR3 is 15 residues long. The V gene end was trimmed by 4 bases and the J gene end by 3 bases; junction bases not matched to a gene: 5. The CDR3 is CASSPVAGGLYEQYF. CDR3 coding DNA: TGTGCCAGCAGCCCGGTAGCGGGAGGGCTCTACGAGCAGTACTTC.

The chain employs TRBV18 and TRBJ2-5; D is undetermined. The germline gives CDR1 KGHSH, CDR2 LQKENI. The germline V and J ends were trimmed by 0 bases and 2 bases, with 7 bases remaining between them. CDR3 size: 14 residues. The CDR3 is CASSPPTNQETQYF. The CDR3 DNA reads TGTGCCAGCTCACCACCCACAAATCAAGAGACCCAGTACTTC.

This chain links TRBV25-1 with TRBJ1-4, with D maybe TRBD1 (5 bases). V gave up 4 bases and J gave up 5 bases, with 11 bases separating them. The CDR3 contains 14 residues. Germline-derived CDR1 and CDR2 are MGHDK and SYGVNS. CDR3 DNA sequence: TGTGCCAGCAGTGCGCTCTGGGGCAATGAAAAACTGTTTTTT. Encoded protein: CASSALWGNEKLFF.

The chain couples TRBV29-1 to TRBJ1-2, with TRBD1 matching 7 bases. Losses at the gene ends were 7 bases for V and 9 bases for J; bases not matched to a gene: 14. Looked up from germline, CDR1 is SQVTM and CDR2 is ANQGSEA. The CDR3 sequence is 13 residues long. CDR3 residues: CSALNTGDGRYTF. The DNA for the CDR3 is TGCAGCGCACTCAATACAGGGGACGGTCGCTACACCTTC.

This rearrangement joins TRBV29-1 to TRBJ1-1, with D possibly being TRBD1 (5 bases). Germline V gene sequence: CDR1 SQVTM, CDR2 ANQGSEA. V gave up 6 bases and J gave up 0 bases, with 14 bases separating them. The CDR3 sequence is 14 residues long. The CDR3 sequence is CSVRSGGMNTEAFF. CDR3 nucleotides: TGCAGCGTCCGCAGCGGGGGAATGAACACTGAAGCTTTCTTT.

V is TRBV28 and J is TRBJ1-2; D is ambiguous. Trimming removed 1 base from V and 0 bases from J, with 18 bases in between. Germline lookup yields CDR1 MDHEN and CDR2 SYDVKM. This CDR3 contains 18 residues. CDR3 loop: CASSLFTGWSVSNYGYTF. DNA for the CDR3: TGTGCCAGCAGTTTATTTACGGGGTGGTCAGTCTCTAACTATGGCTACACCTTC.

The chain combines TRBV5-4 with TRBJ1-1; D uncertain. CDR3 length: 13 amino acids. The germline V and J ends were trimmed by 4 bases and 4 bases, with 11 bases remaining between them. Germline V gene sequence: CDR1 SGHNT, CDR2 YYREEE (reference sequence). The CDR3 DNA reads as TGTGCCAGCAGCCTGTCGCGCGGCACTGAAGCTTTCTTT. This translates into CASSLSRGTEAFF. The complete variable domain, with remaining parts taken from reference TRBV5-4 and TRBJ1-1, reads ETGVTQSPTHLIKTRGQQVTLRCSSQSGHNTVSWYQQALGQGPQFIFQYYREEENGRGNFPPRFSGLQFPNYSSELNVNALELDDSALYLCASSLSRGTEAFFGQGTRLTVV.

This clone was seen only a few times. CDR3 nucleotides: TGTGCCAGCAGTCCCAGGGGACAGGCGAACACTGAAGCTTTCTTT. It is translated as CASSPRGQANTEAFF. The chain is built from TRBV28 and TRBJ1-1; 8 bases line up with TRBD1. With 5 bases clipped from V and 1 base from J, the junction kept 6 bases outside the gene matches. The CDR3 is made up of 15 amino acids. Germline CDR1 reads MDHEN; CDR2 reads SYDVKM.

The rearrangement uses TRBV28 and TRBJ1-1; 10 bases match TRBD1. Trimming took 6 bases from V and 5 from J; bases not matched to a gene: 6. Germline V gives CDR1 MDHEN, CDR2 SYDVKM. This CDR3 has 14 residues. CDR3 in DNA: TGTGCCAGCAGACGGGACAGGGGAGAGACTGAAGCTTTCTTT. Translating gives CASRRDRGETEAFF.

The chain joins TRBV28 to TRBJ2-1, with 9 bases lining up with TRBD2. Germline V gene data show CDR1 as MDHEN and CDR2 as SYDVKM. The CDR3 has 17 amino acids. The V and J ends lost 1 base and 6 bases, in that order; junction bases with no gene match: 10. The CDR3 sequence: CASSLFPGREGRNEQFF. For the CDR3, the DNA is TGTGCCAGCAGTTTATTCCCCGGGCGGGAGGGCCGCAATGAGCAGTTCTTC.

This chain connects TRBV25-1 to TRBJ1-6; D gene ambiguous. The germline V gene encodes CDR1 MGHDK and CDR2 SYGVNS. The CDR3 is 15 amino acids. Trimming pared 0 bases from V and 6 bases from J, leaving 9 bases between. DNA for the CDR3: TGTGCCAGCAGTGAATATACGCAGTTTAATTCACCCCTCCACTTT. Translation: CASSEYTQFNSPLHF.